The entry below gives a single T cell receptor (beta chain) sequence along with its context. Its antigen is not identified. The data derive from a study of cytotoxic CD8 clonotypes in ibrutinib-treated CLL. Study context: The study included 11 relapsed/refractory and over 14 treatment-naive patients; roughly 18 had IGHV unmutated disease.

CDR3 size: 12 residues. CDR1 and CDR2 (germline): SQVTM, ANQGSEA. The ends were cut back, 5 bases at V and 2 bases at J, with 10 bases in the middle. Points from the study as a whole: Public clonotypes, rarely seen, contracted or held steady on treatment.

TCRdb's table, derived via immunoSEQ multiplex PCR, lists solely in-frame clones and lacks some. The sample lists roughly 53,000 clones; approximately 50% were seen once. Sequences were derived from PBMCs, sampled at disease progression, from a patient treated with ibrutinib. The source of this sequence is a human donor with chronic lymphocytic leukemia. The J gene is TRBJ2-7, the V gene TRBV29-1; no firm D call. The CDR3 here is CSVLARAYEQYF. CDR3 DNA sequence: TGCAGCGTTTTGGCCCGGGCCTACGAGCAGTACTTC.